This T cell receptor beta chain is from a study of T cells in Graves' hyperthyroidism and ophthalmopathy. Findings and caveats of the study: Among clonotypes expanded in thyroid above 0.001, most were also found in blood.

Germline V gives CDR1 MNHEY, CDR2 SMNVEV (reference sequence). V lost 2 bases to trimming and J lost 2 bases, with 19 bases between them. CDR3 length: 17 residues. In this sample, this clonotype turned up many times. Its target is unknown. RNA transcripts yielded amplified TCR beta CDR3 regions. HTBI primers were employed in a first-round RT-PCR of the TCR CDR3. TCRdb called the multiplex PCR reads again in MiXCR, with one record for every CDR3 protein. The sample holds approximately 630,000 distinct CDR3 sequences; about 16% are singletons and the top ten take around 4%. This chain connects TRBV27 to TRBJ2-7; the D gene is possibly TRBD2 (6 bases). The sample consisted of blood. The clonotype was recovered from a woman aged 25-40 years with Graves' hyperthyroidism. The CDR3 DNA is TGTGCCAGCAGTTTAGCCATGACGGACTATCTCCCCTACGAGCAGTACTTC. It specifies CASSLAMTDYLPYEQYF.